This T cell receptor beta chain emerged from a study of blood T cell repertoires in COVID-19. CDR3 length equals 12 residues. J gave up 6 bases and V 7 bases, and 3 bases lay outside the gene matches. Germline CDR1 reads MNHEY; CDR2 reads SVGAGI. Which cohort a participant joined came from the clinical history participants gave. Two negative PCRs, clearance, or symptom resolution characterized the recovered Cohort 3 donors. The authors' processing: Estimation of nucleated cell counts relied on the amplification of reference gene primers. Profiled with immunoSEQ multiplex PCR; TCRdb holds only in-frame clones, not every one. V and J calls and clone size follow that table, whereas D and trimming were derived from the DNA. Among around 260,000 clones listed, around 90% were seen once.

The chain is built from TRBV6-5 and TRBJ1-5, with 7 bases identical to TRBD1. The material sequenced was PBMCs or T cells enriched from blood (not recorded which). The receptor comes from a woman in her twenties or thirties who had recovered from COVID-19. This CDR3 is CASNRGGQPQHF. The CDR3 DNA sequence: TGTGCCAGCAACAGGGGTGGTCAGCCCCAGCATTTT.